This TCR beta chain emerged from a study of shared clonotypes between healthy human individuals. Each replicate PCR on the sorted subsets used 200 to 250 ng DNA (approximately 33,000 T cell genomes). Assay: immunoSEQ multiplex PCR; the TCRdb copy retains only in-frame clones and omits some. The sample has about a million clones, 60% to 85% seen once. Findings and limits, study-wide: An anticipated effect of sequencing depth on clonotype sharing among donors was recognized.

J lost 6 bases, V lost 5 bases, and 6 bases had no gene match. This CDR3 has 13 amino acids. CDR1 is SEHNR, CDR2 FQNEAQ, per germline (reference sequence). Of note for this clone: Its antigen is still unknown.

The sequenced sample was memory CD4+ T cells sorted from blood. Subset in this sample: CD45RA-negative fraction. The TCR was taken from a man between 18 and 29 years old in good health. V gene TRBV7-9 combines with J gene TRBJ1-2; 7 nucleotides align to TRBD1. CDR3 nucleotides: TGTGCCAGCAGCGCGGGGACAGAAGATGGCTACACCTTC. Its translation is CASSAGTEDGYTF.